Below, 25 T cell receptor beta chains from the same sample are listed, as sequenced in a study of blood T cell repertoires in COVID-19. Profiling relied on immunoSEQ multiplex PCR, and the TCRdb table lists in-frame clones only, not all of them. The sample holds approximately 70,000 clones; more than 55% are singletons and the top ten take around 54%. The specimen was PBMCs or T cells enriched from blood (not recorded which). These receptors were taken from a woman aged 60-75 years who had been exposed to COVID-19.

In DNA form, the CDR3 reads TGTGCCAGGGGTCAGGTGGGGAGGGCCGGGACAGATACGCAGTATTTT. This gives the protein CARGQVGRAGTDTQYF. The chain recombines TRBV7-9 with TRBJ2-3; 7 bases fit TRBD2. Germline CDR1 reads SEHNR; CDR2 reads FQNEAQ (reference sequence). Germline trimming cut 9 bases from V and 3 bases from J; bases unmatched to any gene: 15. This CDR3 region has 16 residues.

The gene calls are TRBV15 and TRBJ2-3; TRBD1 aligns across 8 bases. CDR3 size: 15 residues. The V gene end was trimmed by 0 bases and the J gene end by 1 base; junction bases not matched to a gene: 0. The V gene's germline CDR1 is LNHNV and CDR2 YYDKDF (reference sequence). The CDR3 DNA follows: TGTGCCACCAGCAGAGAGACAGGGGGCACAGATACGCAGTATTTT. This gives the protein CATSRETGGTDTQYF. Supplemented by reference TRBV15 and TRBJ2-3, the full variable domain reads DAMVIQNPRYQVTQFGKPVTLSCSQTLNHNVMYWYQQKSSQAPKLLFHYYDKDFNNEADTPDNFQSRRPNTSFCFLDIRSPGLGDTAMYLCATSRETGGTDTQYFGPGTRLTVL.

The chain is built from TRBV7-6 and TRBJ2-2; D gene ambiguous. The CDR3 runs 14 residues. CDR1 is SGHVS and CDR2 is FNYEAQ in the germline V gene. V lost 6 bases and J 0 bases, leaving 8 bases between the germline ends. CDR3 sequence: CASRRGSNTGELFF. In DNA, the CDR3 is TGTGCCAGCAGGCGCGGTTCGAACACCGGGGAGCTGTTTTTT.

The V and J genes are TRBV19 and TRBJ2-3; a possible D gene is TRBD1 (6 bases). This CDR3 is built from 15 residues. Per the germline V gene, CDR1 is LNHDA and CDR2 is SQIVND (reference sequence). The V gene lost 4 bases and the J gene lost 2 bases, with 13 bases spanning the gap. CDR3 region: CASSTQGWATDTQYF. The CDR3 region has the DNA TGTGCCAGTAGTACCCAGGGGTGGGCCACAGATACGCAGTATTTT. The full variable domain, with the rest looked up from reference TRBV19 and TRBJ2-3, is DGGITQSPKYLFRKEGQNVTLSCEQNLNHDAMYWYRQDPGQGLRLIYYSQIVNDFQKGDIAEGYSVSREKKESFPLTVTSAQKNPTAFYLCASSTQGWATDTQYFGPGTRLTVL.

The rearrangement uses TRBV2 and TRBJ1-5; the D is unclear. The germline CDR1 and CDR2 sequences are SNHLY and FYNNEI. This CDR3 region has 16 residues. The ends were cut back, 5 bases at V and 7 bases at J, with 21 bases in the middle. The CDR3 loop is CASSKTGARLEQPQHF. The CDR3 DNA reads TGTGCCAGCAGTAAAACCGGCGCACGGCTAGAACAGCCCCAGCATTTT.

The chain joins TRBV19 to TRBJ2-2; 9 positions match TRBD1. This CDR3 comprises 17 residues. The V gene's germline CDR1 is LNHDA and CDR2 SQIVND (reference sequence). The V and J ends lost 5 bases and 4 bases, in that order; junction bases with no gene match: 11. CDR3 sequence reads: CASSPRTGGRGTGELFF. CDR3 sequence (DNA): TGTGCCAGTAGTCCTCGAACAGGGGGCCGGGGCACCGGGGAGCTGTTTTTT.

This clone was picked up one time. In DNA form, the CDR3 reads TGTGCCAGCAGTTCCGGAGCTTCTGGCTATGGCTACACCTTC. Amino acids: CASSSGASGYGYTF. The chain recombines TRBV28 with TRBJ1-2; D gene uncertain. The CDR3 runs to 14 residues. Trimming left V 4 bases short and J 4 bases short, with 13 bases between. The V gene's germline CDR1 is MDHEN and CDR2 SYDVKM.

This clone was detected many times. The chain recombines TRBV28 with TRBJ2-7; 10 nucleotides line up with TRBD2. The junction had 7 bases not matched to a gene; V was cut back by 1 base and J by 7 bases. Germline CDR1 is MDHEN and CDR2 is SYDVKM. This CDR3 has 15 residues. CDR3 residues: CASSLSSGRAPEQYF. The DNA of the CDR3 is TGTGCCAGCAGTTTATCGAGCGGGAGGGCTCCTGAGCAGTACTTC.

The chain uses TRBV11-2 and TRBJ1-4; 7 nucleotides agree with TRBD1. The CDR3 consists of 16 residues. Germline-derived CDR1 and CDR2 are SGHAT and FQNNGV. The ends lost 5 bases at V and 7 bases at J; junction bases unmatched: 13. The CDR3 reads CASSDGARTGVEKLFF. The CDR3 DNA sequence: TGTGCCAGCAGCGACGGCGCCCGTACAGGGGTTGAAAAACTGTTTTTT.

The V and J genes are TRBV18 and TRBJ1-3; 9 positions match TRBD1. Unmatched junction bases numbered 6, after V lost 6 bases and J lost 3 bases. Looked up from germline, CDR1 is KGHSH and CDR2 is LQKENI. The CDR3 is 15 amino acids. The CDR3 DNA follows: TGTGCCAGCTCGCTACAGGGGGCTGGTGGAAACACCATATATTTT. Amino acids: CASSLQGAGGNTIYF.

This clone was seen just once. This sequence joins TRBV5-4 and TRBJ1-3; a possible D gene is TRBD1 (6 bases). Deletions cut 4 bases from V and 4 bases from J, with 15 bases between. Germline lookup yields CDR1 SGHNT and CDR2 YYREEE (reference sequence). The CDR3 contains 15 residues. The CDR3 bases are TGTGCCAGCAGCGAGGGGGGGGTCCCCGGAAACACCATATATTTT. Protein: CASSEGGVPGNTIYF.

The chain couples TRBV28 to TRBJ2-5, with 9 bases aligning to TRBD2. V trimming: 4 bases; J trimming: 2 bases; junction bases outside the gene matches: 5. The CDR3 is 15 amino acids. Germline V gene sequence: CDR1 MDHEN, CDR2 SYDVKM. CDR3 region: CASSYGGGGQETQYF. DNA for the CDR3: TGTGCCAGCAGTTATGGCGGGGGGGGGCAAGAGACCCAGTACTTC.

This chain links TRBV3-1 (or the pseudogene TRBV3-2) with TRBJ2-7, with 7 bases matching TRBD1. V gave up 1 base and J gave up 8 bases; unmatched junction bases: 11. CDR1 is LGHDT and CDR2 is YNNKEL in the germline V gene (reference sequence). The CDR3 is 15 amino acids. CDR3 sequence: CASSQGRTGSTKQYF. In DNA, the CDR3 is TGTGCCAGCAGCCAAGGGCGGACAGGATCTACGAAGCAGTACTTC.

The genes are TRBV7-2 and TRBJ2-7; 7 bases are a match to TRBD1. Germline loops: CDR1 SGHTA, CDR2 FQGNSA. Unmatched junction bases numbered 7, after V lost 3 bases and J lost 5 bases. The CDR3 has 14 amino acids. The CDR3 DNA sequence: TGTGCCAGCAGCTTCGCAGGGGGTTTTGACGAGCAGTACTTC. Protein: CASSFAGGFDEQYF. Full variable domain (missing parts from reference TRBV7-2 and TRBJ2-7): GAGVSQSPSNKVTEKGKDVELRCDPISGHTALYWYRQSLGQGLEFLIYFQGNSAPDKSGLPSDRFSAERTGGSVSTLTIQRTQQEDSAVYLCASSFAGGFDEQYFGPGTRLTVT.

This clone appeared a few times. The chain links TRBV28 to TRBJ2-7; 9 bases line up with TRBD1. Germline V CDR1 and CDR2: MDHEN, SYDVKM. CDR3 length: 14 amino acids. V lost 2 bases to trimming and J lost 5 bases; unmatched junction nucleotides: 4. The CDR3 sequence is CASSLTGGWDEQYF. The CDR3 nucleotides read TGTGCCAGCAGTTTAACAGGGGGCTGGGACGAGCAGTACTTC.

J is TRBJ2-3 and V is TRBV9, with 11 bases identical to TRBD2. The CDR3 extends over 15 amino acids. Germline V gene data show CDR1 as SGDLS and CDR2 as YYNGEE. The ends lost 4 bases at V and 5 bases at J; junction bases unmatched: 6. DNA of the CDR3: TGTGCCAGCAGCCCGGGGGGGACTAGCGGAGATACGCAGTATTTT. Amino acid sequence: CASSPGGTSGDTQYF.

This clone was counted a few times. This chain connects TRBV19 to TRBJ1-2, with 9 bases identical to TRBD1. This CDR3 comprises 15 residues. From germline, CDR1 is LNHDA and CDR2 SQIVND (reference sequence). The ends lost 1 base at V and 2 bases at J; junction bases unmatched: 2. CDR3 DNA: TGTGCCAGTAGTATAGCAACAGGGGGCAACTATGGCTACACCTTC. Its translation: CASSIATGGNYGYTF.

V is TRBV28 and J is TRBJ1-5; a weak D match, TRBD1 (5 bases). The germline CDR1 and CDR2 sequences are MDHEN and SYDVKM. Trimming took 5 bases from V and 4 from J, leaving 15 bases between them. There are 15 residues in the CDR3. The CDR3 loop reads CASSTPAGRNQPQHF. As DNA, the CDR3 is TGTGCCAGCAGTACCCCCGCGGGGCGGAATCAGCCCCAGCATTTT.

The CDR3 is CASKSLDREFGEQFF. The CDR3 DNA sequence: TGTGCCAGTAAATCTTTGGACAGGGAATTTGGTGAGCAGTTCTTC. The chain joins TRBV19 to TRBJ2-1; 8 bases agree with TRBD1. This CDR3 contains 15 residues. With V trimmed by 7 bases and J by 9 bases, 14 bases remained unmatched. Germline values: CDR1 LNHDA, CDR2 SQIVND (reference sequence).

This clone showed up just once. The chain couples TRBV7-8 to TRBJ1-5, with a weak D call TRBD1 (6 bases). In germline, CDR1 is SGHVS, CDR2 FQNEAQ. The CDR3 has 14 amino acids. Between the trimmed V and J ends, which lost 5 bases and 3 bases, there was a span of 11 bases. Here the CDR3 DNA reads TGTGCCAGCAGCCCCCGGACAGTCAATCAGCCCCAGCATTTT. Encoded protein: CASSPRTVNQPQHF.

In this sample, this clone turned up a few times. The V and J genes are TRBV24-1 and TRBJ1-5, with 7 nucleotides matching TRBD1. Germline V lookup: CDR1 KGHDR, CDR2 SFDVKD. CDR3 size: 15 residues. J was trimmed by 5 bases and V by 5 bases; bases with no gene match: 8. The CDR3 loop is CATSGATGDYQPQHF. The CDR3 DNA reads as TGTGCCACCAGTGGCGCCACAGGGGACTATCAGCCCCAGCATTTT.

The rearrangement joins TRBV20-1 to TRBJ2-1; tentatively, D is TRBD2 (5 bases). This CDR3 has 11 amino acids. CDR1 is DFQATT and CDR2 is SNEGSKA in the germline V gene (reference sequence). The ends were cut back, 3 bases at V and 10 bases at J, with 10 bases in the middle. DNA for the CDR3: TGCAGTGCTAGTCTGGGGAGAGAGCAGTTCTTC. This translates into CSASLGREQFF.

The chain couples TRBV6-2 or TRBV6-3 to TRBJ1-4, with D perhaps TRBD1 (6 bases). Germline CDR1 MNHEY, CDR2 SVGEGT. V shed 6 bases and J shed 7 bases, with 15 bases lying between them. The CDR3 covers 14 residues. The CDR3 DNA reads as TGTGCCAGCAGCCGCCCTGGGACATCTGAAAAACTGTTTTTT. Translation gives CASSRPGTSEKLFF.

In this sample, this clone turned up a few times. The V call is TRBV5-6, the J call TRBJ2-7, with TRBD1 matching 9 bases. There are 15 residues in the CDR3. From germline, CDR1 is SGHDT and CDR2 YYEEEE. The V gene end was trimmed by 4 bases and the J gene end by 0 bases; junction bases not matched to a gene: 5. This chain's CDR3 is CASSPTGGRSYEQYF. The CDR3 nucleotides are TGTGCCAGCAGCCCGACAGGGGGGCGCTCCTACGAGCAGTACTTC.

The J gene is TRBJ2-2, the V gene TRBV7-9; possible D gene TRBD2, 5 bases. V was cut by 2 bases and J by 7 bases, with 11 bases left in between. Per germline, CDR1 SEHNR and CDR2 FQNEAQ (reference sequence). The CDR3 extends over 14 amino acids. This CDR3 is CASSLFSAGGELFF. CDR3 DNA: TGTGCCAGCAGCTTATTCTCCGCGGGCGGGGAGCTGTTTTTT.